Sequencing of this TCR beta chain was carried out in a study of PD-1 blockade in classical Hodgkin lymphoma. Sequencing used immunoSEQ multiplex PCR; TCRdb keeps in-frame clones, though not all of them. This table has about 17,000 clones, more than 55% appearing once. Trimming removed 3 bases at V and 4 bases at J, with 15 bases between. CDR1 is MDHEN, CDR2 SYDVKM, per germline. The CDR3 sequence is 15 residues long. Every patient had relapsed following autologous stem cell transplantation, and cohorts differed in brentuximab vedotin exposure. Each best response was a complete response, a partial response or progressive disease. For this clone: Its antigen is not identified.

Study-wide points: Significant TCR diversity gains by C4D1 occurred in CD4+ but not CD8+ cells. The study found complete responders had baseline diversity similar to newly diagnosed patients.

This sequence joins TRBV28 and TRBJ1-1; D might be TRBD1 (6 bases). Specimen: peripheral blood mononuclear cells (PBMCs), collected before the second cycle of nivolumab. This receptor was obtained from a human donor with classical Hodgkin lymphoma. The CDR3 loop is CASSLGGRVATEAFF. The DNA of the CDR3 is TGTGCCAGCAGTTTGGGGGGGCGAGTCGCCACTGAAGCTTTCTTT.